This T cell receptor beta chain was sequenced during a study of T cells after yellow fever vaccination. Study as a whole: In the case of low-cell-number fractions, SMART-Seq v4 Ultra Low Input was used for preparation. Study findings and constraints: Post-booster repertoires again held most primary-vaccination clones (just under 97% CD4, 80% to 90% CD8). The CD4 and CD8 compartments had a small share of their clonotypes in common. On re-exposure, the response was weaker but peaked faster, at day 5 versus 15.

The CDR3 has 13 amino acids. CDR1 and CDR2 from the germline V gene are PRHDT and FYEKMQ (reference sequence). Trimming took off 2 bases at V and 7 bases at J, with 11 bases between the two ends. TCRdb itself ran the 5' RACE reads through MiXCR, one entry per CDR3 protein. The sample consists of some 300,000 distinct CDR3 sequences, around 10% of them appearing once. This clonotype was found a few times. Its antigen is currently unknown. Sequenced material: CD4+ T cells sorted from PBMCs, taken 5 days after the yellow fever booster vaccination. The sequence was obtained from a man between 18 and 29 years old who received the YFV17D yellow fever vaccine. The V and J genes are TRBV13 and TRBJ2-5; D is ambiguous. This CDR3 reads CASSLRLGGTQYF. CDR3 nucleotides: TGTGCCAGCAGCTTAAGATTAGGTGGGACCCAGTACTTC.